Included here is one T cell receptor beta chain sequence, with context. J gave up 4 bases and V 5 bases, and 9 bases lay outside the gene matches. CDR1 is MNHEY and CDR2 is SMNVEV in the germline V gene (reference sequence). The CDR3 is made up of 15 amino acids. As handled by the study authors: Quantification of nucleated cells was approximated via reference gene primer amplification. The assay was immunoSEQ multiplex PCR, and TCRdb's table has in-frame clones only and misses some. For V, J and clone size, that table is used; D and trimming come from the DNA. The sample has under 350,000 clones, roughly nine tenths seen once. These data are taken from a study of blood T cell repertoires in COVID-19. The overall study: Acute and convalescent COVID-19 samples came from the United States, Italy and Spain. Sources were T cells, B-cell-depleted T cells, or PBMCs; the material itself was cDNA or gDNA.

J is TRBJ2-7 and V is TRBV27; TRBD1 matches 9 bases. The sequencing sample was made of peripheral blood. This TCR was recovered from a man over 45 with acute or convalescent COVID-19. In DNA, the CDR3 is TGTGCCAGCAGTCCCCGGGACAGGGTTAGGTACGAGCAGTACTTC. Its translation: CASSPRDRVRYEQYF.